The clone carrying this TCR beta chain showed up many times. Its antigen remains unknown. At one of its ends the junction is not consistent with the germline gene, which may arise from a read error. The entry originates in a study of blood T cells in healthy people across ages. For the second PCR, which ran for 7 to 11 cycles, a sample-barcoded 5' primer and a J-beta primer mix were used. Each CDR3 protein gets one entry after TCRdb re-called the 5' RACE reads with MiXCR. The table lists approximately 880,000 distinct CDR3 sequences, 40% to 60% of them singletons, with roughly 13% in the top ten. Findings and caveats of the study: Unknown donor CMV status possibly confounded expanded clonotype changes.

The CDR3 runs 14 residues. The clonotype originates from a man younger than 45 in good health. Sequenced input: blood. The rearrangement joins TRBV12-3 or TRBV12-4 to TRBJ1-2, with TRBD1 as a possible D gene (5 bases). Written as DNA, the CDR3 is TGCGCCAGCAGCTTGGAGCAGGGTAGCTATGGCTACACCTTC. It specifies CASSLEQGSYGYTF.